The TCR beta chain under discussion was sequenced for a study of T cells in localized non-small cell lung cancer. Study observations and caveats: Overall survival was longer when the density of T cells in the blood was higher. Highest T cell clonality was seen in uninvolved adjacent lung, surpassing that measured in tumor. A median around 57 of the top 100 tumor clones appeared in adjacent lung. Heterogeneity remains possible because sequencing was limited to only one tumor region.

Using immunoSEQ multiplex PCR, the repertoire was profiled, and TCRdb retains in-frame clones only, with some absent. The data hold 5,000 to 7,000 clones, with about 28% observed a single time. This clone was seen only a few times. What it binds is not known. CDR3 length: 14 residues. Trimming cost V 6 bases and J 5 bases, with 17 bases left between them. Germline lookup yields CDR1 SGDLS and CDR2 YYNGEE. This chain connects TRBV9 to TRBJ2-5, with a weak D call TRBD2 (5 bases). This TCR was sampled from a female donor of 60 years or more with stage I lung adenocarcinoma. The sample was lung tumor tissue, taken before any cancer treatment. Written as DNA, the CDR3 is TGTGCCAGCAACGTGGACTCGGCGGCGGAGACCCAGTACTTC. Protein product: CASNVDSAAETQYF.